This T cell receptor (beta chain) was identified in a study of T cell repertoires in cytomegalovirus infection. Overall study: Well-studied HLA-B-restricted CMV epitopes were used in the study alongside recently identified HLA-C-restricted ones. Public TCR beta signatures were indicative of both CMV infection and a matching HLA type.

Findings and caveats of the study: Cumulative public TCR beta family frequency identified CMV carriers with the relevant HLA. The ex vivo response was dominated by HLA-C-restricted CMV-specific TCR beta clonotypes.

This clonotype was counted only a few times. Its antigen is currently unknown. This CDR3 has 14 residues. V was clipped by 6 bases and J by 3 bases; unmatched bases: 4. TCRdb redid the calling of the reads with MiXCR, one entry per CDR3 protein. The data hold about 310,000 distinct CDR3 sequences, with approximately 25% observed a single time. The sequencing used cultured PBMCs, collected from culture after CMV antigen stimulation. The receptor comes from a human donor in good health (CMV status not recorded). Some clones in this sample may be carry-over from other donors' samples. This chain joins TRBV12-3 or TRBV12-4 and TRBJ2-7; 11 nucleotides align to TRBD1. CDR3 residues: CASRTGTGGYEQYF. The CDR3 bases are TGTGCCAGCAGGACCGGGACAGGGGGCTACGAGCAGTACTTC.